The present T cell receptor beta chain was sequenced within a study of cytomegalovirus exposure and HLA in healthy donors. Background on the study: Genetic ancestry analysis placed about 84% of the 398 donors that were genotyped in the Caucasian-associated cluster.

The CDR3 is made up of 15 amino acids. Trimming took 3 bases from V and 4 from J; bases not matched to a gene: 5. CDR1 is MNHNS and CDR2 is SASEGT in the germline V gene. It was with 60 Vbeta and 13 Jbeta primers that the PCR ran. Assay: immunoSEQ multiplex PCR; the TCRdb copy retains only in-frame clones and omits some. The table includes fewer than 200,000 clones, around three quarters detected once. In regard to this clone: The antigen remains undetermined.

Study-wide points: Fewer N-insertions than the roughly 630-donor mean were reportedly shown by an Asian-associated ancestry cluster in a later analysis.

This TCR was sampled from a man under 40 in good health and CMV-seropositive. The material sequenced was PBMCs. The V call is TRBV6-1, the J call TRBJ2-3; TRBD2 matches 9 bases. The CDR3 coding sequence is TGTGCCAGCAGTGAGCGGGGGGGCTGGTCAGATACGCAGTATTTT. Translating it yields CASSERGGWSDTQYF.